Below, 24 T cell receptor beta chains from the same sample are listed, as sequenced in a study of blood T cell repertoires in COVID-19. The table came from immunoSEQ multiplex PCR; TCRdb's copy has only in-frame clones and leaves some out. Among 210,000 or so clones listed, just under 80% were seen once. Material: peripheral blood. Receptors originate from a woman at least 80 years old with active or convalescent COVID-19.

The CDR3 DNA follows: TGTGCCAGTAGTCTCTCCCTAGCCGGGACAGGGCGTCGTTTAATGATTCAGCCCCAGCATTTT. It yields the protein CASSLSLAGTGRRLMIQPQHF. This rearrangement joins TRBV19 to TRBJ1-5; TRBD1 aligns across 9 bases. V lost 5 bases and J lost 6; bases outside the gene matches: 26. This CDR3 has 21 amino acids. CDR1 and CDR2 (germline): LNHDA, SQIVND (reference sequence).

The CDR3 loop reads CASSQRQPNSPLHF. The CDR3 coding sequence is TGTGCCAGCTCACAACGACAGCCCAATTCACCCCTCCACTTT. The V call is TRBV18, the J call TRBJ1-6; D is possibly TRBD1 (5 bases). The CDR3 length is 14 residues. In germline, CDR1 is KGHSH, CDR2 LQKENI. Trimming shortened V by 4 bases and J by 7 bases, and 11 bases separated the two germline ends.

The V call is TRBV7-2, the J call TRBJ2-2; D unresolved. The CDR3 runs 16 residues. Germline V gene data show CDR1 as SGHTA and CDR2 as FQGNSA. The V and J ends lost 2 bases and 1 base respectively, with 11 bases between them. The CDR3 here is CASSLTLLENTGELFF. As DNA, the CDR3 is TGTGCCAGCAGCTTAACATTGCTAGAGAACACCGGGGAGCTGTTTTTT.

The table lists this clone with a few counts. The chain combines TRBV6-5 with TRBJ2-7, with TRBD1 identical over 8 bases. Germline lookup yields CDR1 MNHEY and CDR2 SVGAGI. The CDR3 sequence is 15 residues long. The junction had 10 bases not matched to a gene; V was cut back by 6 bases and J by 3 bases. The CDR3 loop is CASSLKTGGYYEQYF. Here the CDR3 DNA reads TGTGCCAGCAGCCTTAAAACAGGGGGTTACTACGAGCAGTACTTC.

The V call is TRBV18, the J call TRBJ2-1; D is uncertain. Deletions cut 5 bases from V and 5 bases from J, with 10 bases between. This CDR3 is built from 13 residues. Germline CDR1 is KGHSH and CDR2 is LQKENI. The CDR3 reads CASSWAGDNEQFF. Here the CDR3 DNA reads TGTGCCAGCTCATGGGCTGGCGACAATGAGCAGTTCTTC.

Here the CDR3 reads CASSSKFPGQGGSYNSPLHF. Written as DNA, the CDR3 is TGCGCCAGCAGCTCTAAATTTCCGGGACAGGGGGGCTCCTATAATTCACCCCTCCACTTT. V is TRBV5-1 and J is TRBJ1-6, with TRBD1 identical over 11 bases. The germline gives CDR1 SGHRS, CDR2 YFSETQ. The CDR3 has 20 residues. Trimming at V came to 3 bases and at J to 0 bases, leaving 11 bases not matched to a gene.

The V and J genes are TRBV7-8 and TRBJ1-2; TRBD1 matches at 7 bases. This CDR3 has 13 residues. V was clipped by 5 bases and J by 5 bases; unmatched bases: 5. The germline CDR1 and CDR2 sequences are SGHVS and FQNEAQ. CDR3 coding DNA: TGTGCCAGCAGCCGCGACAGGGCTTATGGCTACACCTTC. Protein sequence: CASSRDRAYGYTF.

The V call is TRBV3-1 (or the pseudogene TRBV3-2), the J call TRBJ1-4; 9 bases map to TRBD1. V lost 1 base to trimming and J lost 3 bases; unmatched junction nucleotides: 21. From germline, CDR1 is LGHDT and CDR2 YNNKEL (reference sequence). The CDR3 contains 22 residues. The CDR3 loop is CASSQVLLRDRVFPGANEKLFF. As DNA, the CDR3 is TGTGCCAGCAGCCAAGTTCTGCTCCGGGACAGGGTTTTTCCCGGGGCTAATGAAAAACTGTTTTTT.

This clone has at least ten counts. This sequence joins TRBV5-5 and TRBJ2-5; 7 bases align to TRBD2. With 4 bases clipped from V and 1 base from J, the junction kept 10 bases outside the gene matches. The CDR3 loop spans 16 amino acids. CDR1 SGHKS and CDR2 YYEKEE come from the germline V gene (reference sequence). The CDR3: CASSPGSSGAQETQYF. The DNA for the CDR3 is TGTGCCAGCAGCCCCGGCTCTAGCGGTGCCCAAGAGACCCAGTACTTC.

Only one count was recorded for this clone. This sequence joins TRBV24-1 and TRBJ1-2; 10 bases map to TRBD1. Germline CDR1 KGHDR, CDR2 SFDVKD. Trimming at V came to 7 bases and at J to 2 bases, leaving 6 bases not matched to a gene. The CDR3 has 15 residues. CDR3 protein: CATRPRGQGNYGYTF. The CDR3 DNA reads TGTGCCACCAGGCCCCGGGGACAGGGGAACTATGGCTACACCTTC.

The chain employs TRBV5-4 and TRBJ2-5, with TRBD2 as a possible D gene (7 bases). The V gene lost 2 bases and the J gene lost 4 bases, with 15 bases spanning the gap. Germline assignment: CDR1 SGHNT and CDR2 YYREEE (reference sequence). This CDR3 contains 15 residues. The CDR3 nucleotides are TGTGCCAGCAGCTTTGAAGGGGGGGCCGGAGAGACCCAGTACTTC. Protein: CASSFEGGAGETQYF.

The chain couples TRBV3-1 (or the pseudogene TRBV3-2) to TRBJ1-2; D not certain. V lost 6 bases, J lost 8 bases, and 19 bases lay in between. CDR1 and CDR2 from the germline V gene are LGHDT and YNNKEL (reference sequence). The CDR3 contains 14 residues. The CDR3 protein is CASRQHDSRGGYTF. DNA for the CDR3: TGTGCCAGCAGACAACACGACTCTCGCGGGGGCTACACCTTC.

This sequence joins TRBV3-1 (or the pseudogene TRBV3-2) and TRBJ2-7; the D gene is possibly TRBD2 (6 bases). CDR1 LGHDT and CDR2 YNNKEL come from the germline V gene (reference sequence). The germline V and J ends were trimmed by 3 bases and 6 bases, with 18 bases remaining between them. The CDR3 spans 15 residues. CDR3 protein: CASSHLSLGGGEQYF. For the CDR3, the DNA is TGTGCCAGCAGCCATCTGTCTCTCGGGGGTGGCGAGCAGTACTTC.

The CDR3 region has the DNA TGCGCCAGCAGCCAAGTCGTCAGGTCCGACTATGGCTACACCTTC. Translated: CASSQVVRSDYGYTF. The chain couples TRBV4-1 to TRBJ1-2; D is uncertain. CDR1 and CDR2 (germline): MGHRA, YSYEKL. CDR3 size: 15 residues. V was cut by 1 base and J by 3 bases, with 12 bases left in between.

The chain recombines TRBV15 with TRBJ1-6; D is ambiguous. V was cut by 5 bases and J by 10 bases, with 12 bases left in between. CDR1 LNHNV and CDR2 YYDKDF come from the germline V gene (reference sequence). This CDR3 comprises 13 residues. CDR3 amino acids: CATSVRRESPLHF. CDR3 bases: TGTGCCACCAGCGTCAGGAGGGAGTCACCCCTCCACTTT.

This clone showed up just a few times. The chain employs TRBV4-2 and TRBJ2-1; 8 nucleotides align to TRBD2. The germline CDR1 and CDR2 sequences are LGHNA and YNFKEQ. The CDR3 runs 17 residues. Trimming removed 1 base from V and 5 bases from J; junction bases left unmatched: 10. Here the CDR3 reads CASSQARGGLRDNEQFF. In DNA form, the CDR3 reads TGTGCCAGCAGCCAAGCCCGGGGGGGCCTTAGGGACAATGAGCAGTTCTTC.

The chain uses TRBV5-6 and TRBJ2-1; the D is unclear. Germline values: CDR1 SGHDT, CDR2 YYEEEE. The ends were cut back, 1 base at V and 2 bases at J, with 10 bases in the middle. This CDR3 is built from 15 residues. As DNA, the CDR3 is TGTGCCAGCAGCTTGTTGCAGCGCGCCTACAATGAGCAGTTCTTC. Protein: CASSLLQRAYNEQFF.

The DNA for the CDR3 is TGTGCCAGCAGCTTGGTAGCGGGGGTCCGAGATACGCAGTATTTT. It yields the protein CASSLVAGVRDTQYF. V is TRBV7-9 and J is TRBJ2-3, with 9 bases aligning to TRBD2. V lost 3 bases and J lost 5; bases outside the gene matches: 6. The germline V gene has CDR1 SEHNR and CDR2 FQNEAQ (reference sequence). CDR3 length: 15 residues.

The CDR3: CASSLAPAGGPSSYEQYF. The CDR3 region has the DNA TGTGCCAGCAGCTTAGCGCCAGCGGGGGGACCGAGCTCCTACGAGCAGTACTTC. V gene TRBV7-2 combines with J gene TRBJ2-7; 9 positions match TRBD2. J lost 0 bases, V lost 0 bases, and 9 bases had no gene match. The CDR3 consists of 18 residues. CDR1 is SGHTA, CDR2 FQGNSA, per germline. The full variable domain, in which reference TRBV7-2 and TRBJ2-7 provide the parts outside the CDR3, is GAGVSQSPSNKVTEKGKDVELRCDPISGHTALYWYRQSLGQGLEFLIYFQGNSAPDKSGLPSDRFSAERTGGSVSTLTIQRTQQEDSAVYLCASSLAPAGGPSSYEQYFGPGTRLTVT.

The rearrangement links TRBV6-2 or TRBV6-3 to TRBJ1-5; D gene ambiguous. V lost 5 bases, J lost 5 bases, and 13 bases lay in between. This CDR3 has 14 amino acids. The germline V gene encodes CDR1 MNHEY and CDR2 SVGEGT. The DNA for the CDR3 is TGTGCCAGCAGTGCCGCATTTAGTCATCAGCCCCAGCATTTT. Protein sequence: CASSAAFSHQPQHF.

The V and J genes are TRBV21-1 and TRBJ2-7; the table's D call of TRBD2 was not tested on the DNA. TRBV21-1 is labeled a pseudogene. The CDR3 loop spans 16 amino acids. The CDR3 DNA is TGTGCCAGCAGCAAAGAGGGAGGGACTCCTTCCTACGAGCAGTACTTC. Translation gives CASSKEGGTPSYEQYF.

V gene TRBV12-5 combines with J gene TRBJ1-2; D unresolved. Germline V gene data show CDR1 as LGHNT and CDR2 as FRNRAP. There are 14 residues in the CDR3. V was trimmed by 4 bases and J by 4 bases, leaving 13 bases between them. This CDR3 is CASGSSHRTYGYTF. The CDR3 nucleotides are TGTGCTAGTGGTTCCAGTCACCGTACCTATGGCTACACCTTC.

The chain is built from TRBV5-1 and TRBJ1-4; 8 bases are shared with TRBD1. The trim removed 0 bases at V and 8 bases at J, leaving 3 bases unmatched. CDR1 SGHRS and CDR2 YFSETQ come from the germline V gene. The CDR3 spans 14 residues. Written as DNA, the CDR3 is TGCGCCAGCAGCTTGGACAGGGGGGGCGAAAAACTGTTTTTT. Protein: CASSLDRGGEKLFF.

The gene calls are TRBV6-5 and TRBJ1-4; 7 bases fit TRBD1. The CDR3 runs 15 residues. V trimming: 10 bases; J trimming: 4 bases; junction bases outside the gene matches: 12. The germline V gene has CDR1 MNHEY and CDR2 SVGAGI. This CDR3 is CATQPRTGLNEKLFF. CDR3 nucleotides: TGTGCCACCCAACCCCGGACAGGCCTTAATGAAAAACTGTTTTTT.